This T cell receptor beta chain was identified during a study of CD8+ T cells in alopecia areata. PBMCs yielded sorted CD4+ and CD8+ T cells. Once RNA had been extracted, it was reverse transcribed into cDNA to act as the sequencing template. Libraries were prepared by immunoSEQ multiplex PCR; TCRdb keeps only in-frame clonotypes and omits some of them. The sample lists approximately 100,000 clones, about 60% seen once, with around 10% in the top ten. The CDR3 loop spans 14 amino acids. V lost 1 base and J 1 base, leaving 8 bases between the germline ends. The germline V gene encodes CDR1 SGHNT and CDR2 YYREEE (reference sequence).

The chain is built from TRBV5-4 and TRBJ1-1; D uncertain. Sequencing used CD4+ T cells sorted from blood. The TCR was taken from a human donor in good health. The CDR3 sequence is CASSLITTNTEAFF. In DNA form, the CDR3 reads TGTGCCAGCAGCTTGATTACGACGAACACTGAAGCTTTCTTT.